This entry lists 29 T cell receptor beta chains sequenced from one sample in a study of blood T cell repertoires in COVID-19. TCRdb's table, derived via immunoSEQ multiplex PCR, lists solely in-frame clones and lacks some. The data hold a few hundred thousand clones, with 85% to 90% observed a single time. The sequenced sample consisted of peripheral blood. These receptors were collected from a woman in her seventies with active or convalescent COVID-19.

The DNA for the CDR3 is TGTGCCAGCTCACCACTTCAAACAGCCCATGAGCAGTTCTTC. This translates into CASSPLQTAHEQFF. The chain carries TRBV18 and TRBJ2-1, with no clear D. The CDR3 runs 14 residues. Germline CDR1 and CDR2: KGHSH and LQKENI. Trimming cost V 1 base and J 8 bases, with 12 bases left between them.

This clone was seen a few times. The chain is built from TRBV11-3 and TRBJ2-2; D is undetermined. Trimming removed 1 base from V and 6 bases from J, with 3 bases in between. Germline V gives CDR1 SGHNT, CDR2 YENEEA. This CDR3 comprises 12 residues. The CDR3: CASSLGAGELFF. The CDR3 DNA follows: TGTGCCAGCAGCTTAGGAGCCGGGGAGCTGTTTTTT.

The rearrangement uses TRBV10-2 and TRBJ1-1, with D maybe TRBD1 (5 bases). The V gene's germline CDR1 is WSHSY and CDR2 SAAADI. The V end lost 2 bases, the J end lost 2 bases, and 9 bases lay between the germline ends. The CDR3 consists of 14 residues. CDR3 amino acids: CASSERGINTEAFF. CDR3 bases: TGCGCCAGCAGTGAGCGGGGGATAAACACTGAAGCTTTCTTT.

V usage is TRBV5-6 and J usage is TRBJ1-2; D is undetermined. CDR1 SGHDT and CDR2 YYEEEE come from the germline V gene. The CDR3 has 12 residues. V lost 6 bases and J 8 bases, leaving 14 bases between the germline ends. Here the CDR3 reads CASTLPGLGYTF. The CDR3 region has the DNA TGTGCCAGCACCCTGCCCGGGTTGGGCTACACCTTC.

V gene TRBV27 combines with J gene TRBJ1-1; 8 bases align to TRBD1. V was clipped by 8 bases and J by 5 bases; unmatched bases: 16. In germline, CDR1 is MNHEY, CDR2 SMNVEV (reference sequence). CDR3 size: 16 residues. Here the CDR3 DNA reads TGTGCCAGCCGTCAGCAGGGGGCGAGGAGGGAGACTGAAGCTTTCTTT. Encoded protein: CASRQQGARRETEAFF.

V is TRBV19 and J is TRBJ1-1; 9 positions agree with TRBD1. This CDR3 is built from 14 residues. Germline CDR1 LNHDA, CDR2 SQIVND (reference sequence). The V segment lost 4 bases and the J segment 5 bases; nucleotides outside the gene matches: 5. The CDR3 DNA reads TGTGCCAGTAGTACTACAGGGGGCAGGACTGAAGCTTTCTTT. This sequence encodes CASSTTGGRTEAFF.

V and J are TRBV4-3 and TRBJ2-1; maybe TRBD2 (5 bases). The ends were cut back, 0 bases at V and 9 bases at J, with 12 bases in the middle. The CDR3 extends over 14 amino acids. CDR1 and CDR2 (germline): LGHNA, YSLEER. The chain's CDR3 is CASSQDGERREQFF. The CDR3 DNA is TGCGCCAGCAGCCAAGATGGGGAGCGACGTGAGCAGTTCTTC.

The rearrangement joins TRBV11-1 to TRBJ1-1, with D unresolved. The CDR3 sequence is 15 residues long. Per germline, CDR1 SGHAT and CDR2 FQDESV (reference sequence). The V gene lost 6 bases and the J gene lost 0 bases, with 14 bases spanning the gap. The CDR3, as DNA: TGTGCCAGCAGACAAGAGCGGGCGATGAACACTGAAGCTTTCTTT. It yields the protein CASRQERAMNTEAFF. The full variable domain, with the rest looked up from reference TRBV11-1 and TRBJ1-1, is EAEVAQSPRYKITEKSQAVAFWCDPISGHATLYWYRQILGQGPELLVQFQDESVVDDSQLPKDRFSAERLKGVDSTLKIQPAELGDSAMYLCASRQERAMNTEAFFGQGTRLTVV.

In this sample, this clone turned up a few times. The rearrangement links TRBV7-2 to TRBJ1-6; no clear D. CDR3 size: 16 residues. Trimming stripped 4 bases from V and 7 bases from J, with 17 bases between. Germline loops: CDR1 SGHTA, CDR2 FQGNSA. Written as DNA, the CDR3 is TGTGCCAGCAGCTCCCAAACGGGTTCGGGGAATTCACCCCTCCACTTT. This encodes CASSSQTGSGNSPLHF.

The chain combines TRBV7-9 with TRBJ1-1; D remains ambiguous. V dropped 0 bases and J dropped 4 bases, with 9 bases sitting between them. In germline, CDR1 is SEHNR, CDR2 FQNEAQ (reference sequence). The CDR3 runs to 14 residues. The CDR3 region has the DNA TGTGCCAGCAGCTTAGCGGAATGGGCCACTGAAGCTTTCTTT. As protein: CASSLAEWATEAFF.

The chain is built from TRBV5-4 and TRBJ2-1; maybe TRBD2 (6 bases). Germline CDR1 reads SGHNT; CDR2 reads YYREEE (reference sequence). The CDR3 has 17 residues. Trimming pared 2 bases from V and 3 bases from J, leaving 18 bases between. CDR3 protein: CASSFRFGAGYYNEQFF. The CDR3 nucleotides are TGTGCCAGCAGCTTTAGATTCGGGGCGGGATACTACAATGAGCAGTTCTTC.

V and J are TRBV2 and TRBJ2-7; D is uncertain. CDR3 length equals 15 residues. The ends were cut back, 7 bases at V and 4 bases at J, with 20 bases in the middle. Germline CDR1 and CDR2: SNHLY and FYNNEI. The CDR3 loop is CASIPTMAERYEQYF. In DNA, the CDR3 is TGTGCCAGCATCCCAACTATGGCAGAGAGGTACGAGCAGTACTTC.

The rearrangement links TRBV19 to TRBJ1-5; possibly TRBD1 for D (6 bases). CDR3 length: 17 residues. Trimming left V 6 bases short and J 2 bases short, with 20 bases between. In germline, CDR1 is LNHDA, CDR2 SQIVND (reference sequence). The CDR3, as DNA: TGTGCCAGTAGCCCACCGGGGGGCGGGGGAGGCAATCAGCCCCAGCATTTT. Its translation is CASSPPGGGGGNQPQHF.

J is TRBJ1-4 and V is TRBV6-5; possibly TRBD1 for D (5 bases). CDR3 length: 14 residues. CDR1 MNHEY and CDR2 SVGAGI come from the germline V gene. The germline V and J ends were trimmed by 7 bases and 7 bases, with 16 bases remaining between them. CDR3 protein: CASTGGNSIEKLFF. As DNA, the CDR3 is TGTGCCAGCACTGGGGGGAACAGTATTGAAAAACTGTTTTTT.

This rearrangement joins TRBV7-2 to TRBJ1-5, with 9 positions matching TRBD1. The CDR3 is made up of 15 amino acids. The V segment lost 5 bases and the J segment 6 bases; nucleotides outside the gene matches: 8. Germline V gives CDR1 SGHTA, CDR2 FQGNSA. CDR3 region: CASSPGTGMVQPQHF. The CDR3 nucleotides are TGTGCCAGCAGCCCGGGGACAGGGATGGTTCAGCCCCAGCATTTT.

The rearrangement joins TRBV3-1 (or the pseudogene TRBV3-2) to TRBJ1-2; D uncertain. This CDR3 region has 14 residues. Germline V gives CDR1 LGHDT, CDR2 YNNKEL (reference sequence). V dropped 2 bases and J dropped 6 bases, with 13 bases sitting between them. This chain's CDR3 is CASSQSGERDGYTF. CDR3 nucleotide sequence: TGTGCCAGCAGCCAAAGCGGGGAGAGAGATGGCTACACCTTC.

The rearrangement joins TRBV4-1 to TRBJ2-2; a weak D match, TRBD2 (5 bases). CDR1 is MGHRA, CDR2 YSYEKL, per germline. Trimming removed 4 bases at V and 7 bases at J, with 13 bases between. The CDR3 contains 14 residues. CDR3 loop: CASSPGNWDGELFF. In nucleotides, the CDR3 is TGCGCCAGCAGCCCGGGAAATTGGGACGGGGAGCTGTTTTTT.

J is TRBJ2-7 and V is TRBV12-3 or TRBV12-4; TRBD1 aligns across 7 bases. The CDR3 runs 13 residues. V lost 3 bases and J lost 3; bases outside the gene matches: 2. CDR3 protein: CASSLGQNYEQYF. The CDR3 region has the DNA TGTGCCAGCAGTTTGGGACAGAACTACGAGCAGTACTTC.

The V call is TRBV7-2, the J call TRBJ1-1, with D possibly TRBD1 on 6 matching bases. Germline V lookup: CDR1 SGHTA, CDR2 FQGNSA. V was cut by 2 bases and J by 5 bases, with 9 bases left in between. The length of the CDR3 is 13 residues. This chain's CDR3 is CASSLQGRTEAFF. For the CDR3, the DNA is TGTGCCAGCAGCTTACAGGGGCGTACTGAAGCTTTCTTT.

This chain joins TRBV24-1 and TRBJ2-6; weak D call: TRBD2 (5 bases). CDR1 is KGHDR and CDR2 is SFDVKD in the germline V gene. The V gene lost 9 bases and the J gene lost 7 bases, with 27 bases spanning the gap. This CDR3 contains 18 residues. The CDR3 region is CATAGESRGFLGANVLTF. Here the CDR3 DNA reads TGTGCCACCGCAGGTGAGTCTAGAGGGTTTCTGGGAGCCAACGTCCTGACTTTC.

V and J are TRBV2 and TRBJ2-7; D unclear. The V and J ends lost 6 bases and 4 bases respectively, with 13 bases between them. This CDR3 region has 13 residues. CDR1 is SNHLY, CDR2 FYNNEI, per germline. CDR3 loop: CASRGGLRYEQYF. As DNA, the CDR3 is TGTGCCAGCAGGGGTGGGCTTAGGTACGAGCAGTACTTC.

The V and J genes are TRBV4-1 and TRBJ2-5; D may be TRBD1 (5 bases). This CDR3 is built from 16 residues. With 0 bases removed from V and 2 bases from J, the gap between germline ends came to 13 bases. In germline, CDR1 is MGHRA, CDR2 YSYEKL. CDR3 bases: TGCGCCAGCAGCCAAGACCAGGGTGGTTGGCAAGAGACCCAGTACTTC. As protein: CASSQDQGGWQETQYF.

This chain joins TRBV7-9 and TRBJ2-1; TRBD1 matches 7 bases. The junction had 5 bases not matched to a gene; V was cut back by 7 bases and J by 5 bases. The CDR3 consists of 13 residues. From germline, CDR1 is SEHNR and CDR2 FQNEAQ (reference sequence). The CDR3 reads CASTVRGNNEQFF. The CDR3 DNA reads TGTGCCAGCACCGTCAGGGGGAACAATGAGCAGTTCTTC.

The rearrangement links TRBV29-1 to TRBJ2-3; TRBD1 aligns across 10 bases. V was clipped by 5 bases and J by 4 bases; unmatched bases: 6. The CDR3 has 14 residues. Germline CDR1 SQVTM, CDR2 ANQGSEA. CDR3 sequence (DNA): TGCAGCGTTACCGGACAGGGGGATGCAGATACGCAGTATTTT. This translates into CSVTGQGDADTQYF.

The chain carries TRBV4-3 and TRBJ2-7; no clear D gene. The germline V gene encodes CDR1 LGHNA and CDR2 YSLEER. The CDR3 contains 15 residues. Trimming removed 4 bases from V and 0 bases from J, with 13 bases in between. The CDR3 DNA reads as TGCGCCAGCAGCCTTGGGCAGGCGAACTCCTACGAGCAGTACTTC. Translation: CASSLGQANSYEQYF.

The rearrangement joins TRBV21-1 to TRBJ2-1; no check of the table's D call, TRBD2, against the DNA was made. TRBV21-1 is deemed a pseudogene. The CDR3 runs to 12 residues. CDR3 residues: CASSKVPLSRFF. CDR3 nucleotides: TGTGCCAGCAGCAAAGTACCCCTATCACGGTTCTTC.

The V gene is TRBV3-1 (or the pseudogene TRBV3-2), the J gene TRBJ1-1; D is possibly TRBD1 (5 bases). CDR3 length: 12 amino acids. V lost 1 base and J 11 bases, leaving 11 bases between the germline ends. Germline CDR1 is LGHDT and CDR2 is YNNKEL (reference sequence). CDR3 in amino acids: CASSQGGRRAFF. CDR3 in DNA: TGTGCCAGCAGCCAAGGGGGCCGGCGGGCTTTCTTT.

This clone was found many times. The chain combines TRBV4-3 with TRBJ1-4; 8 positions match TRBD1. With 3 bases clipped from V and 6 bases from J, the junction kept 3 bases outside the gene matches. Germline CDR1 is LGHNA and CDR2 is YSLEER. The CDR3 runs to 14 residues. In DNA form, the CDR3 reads TGCGCCAGCAGCCATGGGACAGGAGATGAAAAACTGTTTTTT. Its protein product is CASSHGTGDEKLFF.

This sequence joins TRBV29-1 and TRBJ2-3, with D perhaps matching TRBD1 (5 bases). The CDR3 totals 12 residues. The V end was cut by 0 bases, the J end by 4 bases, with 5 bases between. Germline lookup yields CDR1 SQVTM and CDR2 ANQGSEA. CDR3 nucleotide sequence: TGCAGCGTTGAAGAGACAGCAGATACGCAGTATTTT. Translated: CSVEETADTQYF.